This TCR beta chain was sequenced for a study of T cell changes during pregnancy in multiple sclerosis. TCRdb keeps only in-frame clones here, not all; method: immunoSEQ multiplex PCR. The sample gives more than 65,000 clones, about 91% of which show up once; approximately 2.4% is in the top ten. The CDR3 has 15 residues. Germline CDR1 and CDR2: LNHNV and YYDKDF (reference sequence). With 0 bases removed from V and 1 base from J, the gap between germline ends came to 8 bases. This chain links TRBV15 with TRBJ2-3; perhaps TRBD2 as D (6 bases). The TCR comes from a female donor with multiple sclerosis, enrolled in a pregnancy study. The material was peripheral blood, obtained in the first trimester of pregnancy. The CDR3 DNA follows: TGTGCCACCAGCAGAGATCGCGGGGGCACAGATACGCAGTATTTT. It encodes CATSRDRGGTDTQYF. The full variable domain, completed using reference TRBV15 and TRBJ2-3, is DAMVIQNPRYQVTQFGKPVTLSCSQTLNHNVMYWYQQKSSQAPKLLFHYYDKDFNNEADTPDNFQSRRPNTSFCFLDIRSPGLGDTAMYLCATSRDRGGTDTQYFGPGTRLTVL.